This T cell receptor beta chain was documented in a study of T cells in tuberculosis. Generated by immunoSEQ multiplex PCR, the TCRdb table keeps only in-frame clones and is missing some. The data hold fewer than 40,000 clones, with approximately 94% observed a single time. This CDR3 has 15 amino acids. From germline, CDR1 is MNHNS and CDR2 SASEGT. V lost 2 bases and J lost 0, with 9 bases in between. This sequence joins TRBV6-1 and TRBJ2-3; no firm D call. This receptor was taken from a donor aged 5 to 30 with latent tuberculosis or without tuberculosis infection. Sequenced input: PBMCs. CDR3 nucleotide sequence: TGTGCCAGCAGTGAAAGTTCCACTAGCACAGATACGCAGTATTTT. It specifies CASSESSTSTDTQYF.